Described below is a single TCR beta chain sequence and its context. Its antigen is currently unknown. The PCR used 60 Vbeta and 13 Jbeta primers. TCRdb's copy holds only in-frame clones and misses some; the assay was immunoSEQ multiplex PCR. The profile shows about 160,000 clones, around 80% of them singletons. This CDR3 contains 15 residues. V shed 2 bases, J shed 5 bases, and the junction held 6 bases outside the gene matches. The germline gives CDR1 SGHNT, CDR2 YYREEE (reference sequence). The sample belongs to a study of cytomegalovirus exposure and HLA in healthy donors. Study results and limitations: There were reportedly fewer N-insertions in an Asian-associated ancestry cluster than the roughly 700-donor mean, in a later analysis.

Sequencing was performed on PBMCs. The TCR was taken from a middle-aged woman in good health and CMV-seronegative. The chain employs TRBV5-4 and TRBJ2-1; 8 nucleotides agree with TRBD1. This chain's CDR3 is CASSFRDRYHNEQFF. CDR3 bases: TGTGCCAGCAGCTTCCGGGACAGGTACCACAATGAGCAGTTCTTC.